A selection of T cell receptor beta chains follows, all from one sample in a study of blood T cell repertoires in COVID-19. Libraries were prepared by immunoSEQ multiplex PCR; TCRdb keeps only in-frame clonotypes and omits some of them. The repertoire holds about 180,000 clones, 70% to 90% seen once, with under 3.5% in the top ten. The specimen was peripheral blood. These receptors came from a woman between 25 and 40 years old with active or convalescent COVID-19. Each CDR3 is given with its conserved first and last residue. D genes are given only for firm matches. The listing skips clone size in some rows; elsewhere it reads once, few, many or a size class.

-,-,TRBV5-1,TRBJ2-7,CASSFVTSSYEQYF,TGCGCCAGCAGCTTCGTCACGAGCTCCTACGAGCAGTACTTC
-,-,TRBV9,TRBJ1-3,CASSDRGNTIYF,TGTGCCAGCAGCGACAGGGGAAACACCATATATTTT
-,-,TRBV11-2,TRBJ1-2,CASSLDGRPRGNYGYTF,TGTGCCAGCAGCTTAGATGGCAGGCCCCGGGGAAATTATGGCTACACCTTC
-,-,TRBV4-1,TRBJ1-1,CASSQVGDEAFF,TGCGCCAGCAGCCAAGTCGGAGATGAAGCTTTCTTT
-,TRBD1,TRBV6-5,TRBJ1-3,CASRLQGSGNTIYF,TGTGCCAGCAGGCTACAGGGGTCTGGAAACACCATATATTTT
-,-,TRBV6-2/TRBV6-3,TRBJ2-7,CASSYAVSYEQYF,TGTGCCAGCAGTTACGCAGTCTCCTACGAGCAGTACTTC
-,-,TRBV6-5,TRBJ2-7,CASSYHGGSSYEQYF,TGTGCCAGCAGTTATCACGGCGGAAGCTCCTACGAGCAGTACTTC
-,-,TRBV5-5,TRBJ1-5,CASSLGHSLGNQPQHF,TGTGCCAGCAGCTTGGGACATTCCCTGGGCAATCAGCCCCAGCATTTT
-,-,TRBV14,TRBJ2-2,CASSHSRATGELFF,TGTGCCAGCAGCCATTCCAGGGCTACCGGGGAGCTGTTTTTT
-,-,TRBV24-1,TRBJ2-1,CATSGGQSSYNEQFF,TGTGCCACCAGTGGCGGACAGAGCTCCTACAATGAGCAGTTCTTC
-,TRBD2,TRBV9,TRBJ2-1,CASTFRDYHNEQFF,TGTGCCAGCACCTTCCGGGACTACCACAATGAGCAGTTCTTC
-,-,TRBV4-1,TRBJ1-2,CASSQEASGYGYTF,TGCGCCAGCAGCCAAGAGGCCAGCGGCTATGGCTACACCTTC
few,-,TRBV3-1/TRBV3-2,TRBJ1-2,CASSPALNYYGYTF,TGTGCCAGCAGCCCTGCCTTAAACTACTATGGCTACACCTTC
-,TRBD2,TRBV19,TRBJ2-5,CASRPGLAGEGQETQYF,TGTGCCAGTAGGCCGGGACTAGCGGGAGAAGGCCAAGAGACCCAGTACTTC
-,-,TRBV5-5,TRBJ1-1,CASSLAGWNTEAFF,TGTGCCAGCAGCTTGGCCGGGTGGAACACTGAAGCTTTCTTT
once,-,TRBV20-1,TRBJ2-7,CSARDVGSQVF,TGCAGTGCTAGAGATGTTGGTTCCCAGGTGTTC
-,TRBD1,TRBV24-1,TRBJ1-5,CATSGGQGGNQPQHF,TGTGCCACCAGTGGTGGACAGGGAGGCAATCAGCCCCAGCATTTT
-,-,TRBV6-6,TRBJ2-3,CASRQGTDTQYF,TGTGCCAGCAGACAGGGAACAGATACGCAGTATTTT
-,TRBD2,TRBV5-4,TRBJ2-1,CASSLLAGAHNEQFF,TGTGCCAGCAGCTTGCTGGCGGGAGCCCACAATGAGCAGTTCTTC
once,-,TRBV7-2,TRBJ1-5,CASSLFRLQPQHF,TGTGCCAGCAGCTTATTTCGACTGCAGCCCCAGCATTTT
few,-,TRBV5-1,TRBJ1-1,CASSGNTGNTEAFF,TGCGCCAGCAGCGGAAACACAGGGAACACTGAAGCTTTCTTT
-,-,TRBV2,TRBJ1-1,CASSERPRGEGKAFF,TGTGCCAGCAGTGAAAGACCCAGGGGTGAGGGAAAAGCTTTCTTT
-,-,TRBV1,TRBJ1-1,CTSSPFRGRATEAFF,TGCACCAGCAGCCCCTTCAGGGGTCGGGCGACTGAAGCTTTCTTT
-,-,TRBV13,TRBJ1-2,CASSLSVRGRYGYTF,TGTGCCAGCAGCCTTAGCGTCAGGGGTCGGTATGGCTACACCTTC
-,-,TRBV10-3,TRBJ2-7,CAIRPSEGYEQYF,TGTGCCATCAGACCGAGTGAGGGCTACGAGCAGTACTTC